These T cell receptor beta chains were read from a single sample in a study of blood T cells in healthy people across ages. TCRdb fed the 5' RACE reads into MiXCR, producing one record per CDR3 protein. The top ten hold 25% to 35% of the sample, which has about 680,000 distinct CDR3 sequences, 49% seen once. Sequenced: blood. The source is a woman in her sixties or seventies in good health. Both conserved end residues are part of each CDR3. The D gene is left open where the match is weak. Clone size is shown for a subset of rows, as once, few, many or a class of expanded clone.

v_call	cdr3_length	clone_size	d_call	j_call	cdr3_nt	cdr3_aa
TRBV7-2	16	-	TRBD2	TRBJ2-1	TGTGCCAGCAGCCCGCGCGCTTTTGGCGGGAGGAATGAGCAGTTCTTC	CASSPRAFGGRNEQFF
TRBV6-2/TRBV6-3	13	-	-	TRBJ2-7	TGTGCCAGCAGTCCCCACTCCTACAATGAGCAGTACTTC	CASSPHSYNEQYF
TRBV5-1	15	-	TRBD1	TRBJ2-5	TGCGCCAGCAGCTTGGGACGGGGACAGTCAACTATTCAGTACTTC	CASSLGRGQSTIQYF
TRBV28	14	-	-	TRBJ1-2	TGTGCCAGCAGTTTAGACCTCACCCATCGTGGCTACACCTTC	CASSLDLTHRGYTF
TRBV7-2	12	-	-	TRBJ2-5	TGTGCCAGCAGCTCCACATTAGAGACCCAGTACTTC	CASSSTLETQYF
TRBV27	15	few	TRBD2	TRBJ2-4	TGTGCCAGCACGACTAGCGGGAGTCTTTCGAACATTCAGTACTTC	CASTTSGSLSNIQYF
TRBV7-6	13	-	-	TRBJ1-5	TGTGCCAGCAGCTTATCTTTGAATCAGCCCCAGCATTTT	CASSLSLNQPQHF
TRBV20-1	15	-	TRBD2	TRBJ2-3	TGCAGTGCTAGAGACGCGGGAGGTTCCACAGATACGCAGTATTTT	CSARDAGGSTDTQYF
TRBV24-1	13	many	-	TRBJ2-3	TGTGCCACCAGTGATCCCTCCACAGATACGCAGTATTTT	CATSDPSTDTQYF
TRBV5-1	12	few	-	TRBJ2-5	TGCGCCAGCACCGAATTAGATGAGACCCAGTACTTC	CASTELDETQYF
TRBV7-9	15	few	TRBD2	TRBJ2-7	TGTGCCAGCAGCGTAGCGGGAGGGCCCCACTACGAGCAGTACTTC	CASSVAGGPHYEQYF
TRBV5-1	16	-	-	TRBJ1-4	TGCGCCAGCAGCAGGACAGCCGGAACAACTAATGAAAAACTGTTTTTT	CASSRTAGTTNEKLFF
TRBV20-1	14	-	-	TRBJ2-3	TGCAGTGCTAGAGAGAGGCGGAACACAGATACGCAGTATTTT	CSARERRNTDTQYF
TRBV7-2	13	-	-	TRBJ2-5	TGTGCCAGCAGCGCCCCTAGTTTTGAGACCCAGTACTTC	CASSAPSFETQYF
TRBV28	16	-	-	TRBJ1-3	TGTGCCAGCAGTTTAGTAGGGAGTCGCTCTGGAAACACCATATATTTT	CASSLVGSRSGNTIYF
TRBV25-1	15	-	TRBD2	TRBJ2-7	TGTGCCAGCAGTGTCGGGACTAGCGGGAGGTACGAGCAGTACTTC	CASSVGTSGRYEQYF
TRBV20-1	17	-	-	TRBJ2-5	TGCAGTGCTATCGGGAAACAGGGTAACAGCTTCGGCGAGACCCAGTACTTC	CSAIGKQGNSFGETQYF
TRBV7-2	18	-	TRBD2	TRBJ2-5	TGTGCCAGCAGCTACCAGACTAGCGGGAGTTTATTAGGGGAGACCCAGTACTTC	CASSYQTSGSLLGETQYF
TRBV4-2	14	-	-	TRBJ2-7	TGTGCCAGCAGCCAATCCCTACCAACCTACGAGCAGTACTTC	CASSQSLPTYEQYF
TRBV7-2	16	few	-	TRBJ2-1	TGTGCCAGCAGCCCCGTAGGGACCTCCGGCTACAATGAGCAGTTCTTC	CASSPVGTSGYNEQFF
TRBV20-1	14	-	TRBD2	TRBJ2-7	TGCAGTGTTCGACTAGCGGGCCCCTACAATGAGCAGTACTTC	CSVRLAGPYNEQYF
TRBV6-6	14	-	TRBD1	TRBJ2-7	TGTGCCAGCAGTTACGTCGGACAGGGGGGAGAGCAGTACTTC	CASSYVGQGGEQYF
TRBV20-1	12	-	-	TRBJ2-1	TGCAGTGCCCCACATCCCCGCGGCGAGCAGTTCTTC	CSAPHPRGEQFF
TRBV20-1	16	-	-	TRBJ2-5	TGCAGTGCTAGTAACCTTGGGACCTCGGGCCAAGAGACCCAGTACTTC	CSASNLGTSGQETQYF
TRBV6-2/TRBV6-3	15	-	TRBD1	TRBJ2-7	TGTGCCAGCAGTTCCCGGGACAGGGCCATCTACGAGCAGTACTTC	CASSSRDRAIYEQYF
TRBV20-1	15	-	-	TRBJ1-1	TGCAGTGCTAGAGTGGGGGGGAAGAAAAACACTGAAGCTTTCTTT	CSARVGGKKNTEAFF
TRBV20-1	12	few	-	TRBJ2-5	TGCAGTGCCGACGACTGGAAAGAGACCCAGTACTTC	CSADDWKETQYF
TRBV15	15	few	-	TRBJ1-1	TGTGCCACCAGCAGAGCGGGGGGCAGTAACACTGAAGCTTTCTTT	CATSRAGGSNTEAFF
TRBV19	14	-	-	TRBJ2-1	TGTGCCAGTAGTATATCGGACGGATACAATGAGCAGTTCTTC	CASSISDGYNEQFF
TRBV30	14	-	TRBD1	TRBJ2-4	TGTGCCTGGAGTCTGGGGACAGTCCAAGAGACTCAGTACTTC	CAWSLGTVQETQYF
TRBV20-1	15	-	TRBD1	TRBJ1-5	TGCAGTGCTAGGACTGGGTCAGGGGGGACTCAGCCCCAGCATTTT	CSARTGSGGTQPQHF
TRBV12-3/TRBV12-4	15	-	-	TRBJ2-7	TGTGCCAGCAGTGCCACTAGCCTCGAGTTATACGAGCAGTACTTC	CASSATSLELYEQYF
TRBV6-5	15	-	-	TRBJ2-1	TGTGCCAGCAAGGTTTCCACCAACCGGTACAATGAGCAGTTCTTC	CASKVSTNRYNEQFF